The 3 T cell receptor beta chains in this list originate from one sample, sequenced in a study of T cell clonotyping in hematopoietic cell transplantation. Time point reported: recipient sample about 28 days before transplant, after cytoreduction. Libraries were prepared by immunoSEQ multiplex PCR; TCRdb keeps only in-frame clonotypes and omits some of them. Of about 18,000 clones listed, about 82% are singletons. Sequencing used peripheral blood mononuclear cells, obtained before stem cell transplant. The receptors shown here come from a man between 50 and 59 years old with acute myeloid leukemia. Some clones in this sample may be carry-over from other donors' samples.

This clone ranks as medium-sized. The CDR3 sequence is CASSDSGGELDTQYF. As DNA, the CDR3 is TGTGCCAGCAGCGACAGCGGGGGGGAGTTAGATACGCAGTATTTT. V usage is TRBV9 and J usage is TRBJ2-3, with 10 bases fitting TRBD2. The CDR3 is 15 amino acids. Germline trimming cut 3 bases from V and 5 bases from J; bases unmatched to any gene: 6. Germline CDR1 is SGDLS and CDR2 is YYNGEE.

The rearrangement links TRBV9 to TRBJ1-1, with D maybe TRBD1 (5 bases). Per germline, CDR1 SGDLS and CDR2 YYNGEE. The CDR3 runs 16 residues. V was cut by 4 bases and J by 0 bases, with 16 bases left in between. The CDR3 spells CASSSRPGGVNTEAFF. The CDR3 region has the DNA TGTGCCAGCAGCTCCCGTCCTGGGGGGGTGAACACTGAAGCTTTCTTT.

The rearrangement uses TRBV5-1 and TRBJ2-1, with a possible D match to TRBD1 (5 bases). The germline V gene has CDR1 SGHRS and CDR2 YFSETQ. Trimming stripped 5 bases from V and 1 base from J, with 16 bases between. The CDR3 is 16 amino acids. In nucleotides, the CDR3 is TGCGCCAGCAGTTTGCAATCAGGGTTATCCTACAATGAGCAGTTCTTC. This translates into CASSLQSGLSYNEQFF.